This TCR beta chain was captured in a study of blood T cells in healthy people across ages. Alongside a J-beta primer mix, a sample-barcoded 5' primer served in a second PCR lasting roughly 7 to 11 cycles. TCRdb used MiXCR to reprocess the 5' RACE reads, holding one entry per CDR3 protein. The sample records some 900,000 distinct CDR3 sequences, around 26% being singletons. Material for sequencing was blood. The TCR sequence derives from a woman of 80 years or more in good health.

The CDR3: CASSEDYQGNVLTF. CDR3 nucleotides: TGTGCCAGCAGTGAGGACTACCAGGGCAACGTCCTGACTTTC. V and J are TRBV27 and TRBJ2-6; the D gene is possibly TRBD2 (6 bases). The CDR3 runs to 14 residues. CDR1 is MNHEY and CDR2 is SMNVEV in the germline V gene (reference sequence). Trimming stripped 5 bases from V and 9 bases from J, with 14 bases between.